Here is one T cell receptor (beta chain) with its context. Its antigen remains undetermined. No much larger clonotype is one base removed from it; base qualities were not supplied. This entry comes from a study of cytomegalovirus exposure and HLA in healthy donors listed by TCRdb under 2017. The study in broad terms: An earlier analysis of several hundred of the donors reported 250 to 300 Gb of sequence data and approximately 120 million unique TCR beta sequences obtained from 180 million or so T cells. The number of typed donors differed by locus: roughly 620-640 for A, B, C, DRB1 and DQB1; approximately 520 for DQA1; 606 for DPA1; and approximately 450 for DPB1. The study aimed to test whether cataloging public T cell receptors could reveal signatures of past pathogen exposure. Four or five DR-DQ haplotypes were handled as single units for association and clustering because linkage in the cohort was strong. A separate validation cohort of roughly 130 different subjects was used in addition to the approximately 640-subject first cohort. Of the 398 genotyped donors, about 84% fell in the genetic ancestry cluster associated with self-reported Caucasian donors. All discovery cohort repertoires had been generated on a single sequencing platform. To study patterns of TCR occurrence, a later analysis re-analyzed previously published TCR beta repertoires from 700 or so donors and added high-resolution HLA genotyping. HLA typing included class I and class II loci at four-digit resolution. Approximately 330 gigabases of sequencing data and 70 million to 100 million unique TCR sequences made up an early release that covered nearly 650 HLA-typed donors. Donor age, sex, ethnicity and CMV serostatus were collected together with the repertoire data. The study profiled the T cell repertoires of hundreds of subjects by immunosequencing and related them to cytomegalovirus serostatus. In the later analysis, no new phenotypic data were used to find candidate immune exposures; instead, reliance was placed on TCR beta sequences and their occurrence across donors. Genome-wide SNP genotypes for about 65% of the 666 donors were used in a later genetic analysis, which treated that subset as a discovery cohort. Across around 400 genotyped donors of the cohort, an average of about 220,000 unique TCR beta nucleotide sequences per donor were sequenced, and roughly a sixth of those sequences were non-productive. The study combined high-throughput TCR immunosequencing, statistical association of individual TCRs with disease status, and machine learning to predict cytomegalovirus infection status. To decide whether each TCR beta V gene segment behaved as functional or pseudogenic, an earlier analysis of some 600 of the donors relied on high-throughput TCR beta sequencing.

Paper-wide results and their limitations: The study gave a list of under 200 TCR beta chains associated with cytomegalovirus. The classifier was reported to diagnose cytomegalovirus status with high specificity and sensitivity in both the original cohort and the validation cohort. A further reported finding was that TCR beta sequences accurately predicted the HLA-A and HLA-B alleles for most subjects in the first cohort. A later genetic analysis associated a missense DCLRE1C variant with V-gene and J-gene trimming of TCR beta chains, and an independent cohort replicated the association. Because HLA typing was missing for some donors at each locus, association tests included only the typed subset. Linkage disequilibrium might explain the correlated functional status among segregating V segments, but an unknown experimental factor could not be ruled out. Specific HLA alleles were associated with 18,000 or so TCR beta sequences at a false discovery rate of 0.05 in a later analysis. A cluster of highly shared sequence variants was judged likely to be a technical artifact of the sequencing pipeline. Roughly uniform sequencing depth across donors was assumed in presence/absence analyses, although this assumption may not hold. Most CMV-associated TCR beta chains appeared to be HLA-restricted in a later analysis, and the HLA associations seemed to be driven largely by CMV exposure. Assigning TCR associations to individual alleles was difficult when HLA alleles, especially DR and DQ, strongly co-occurred. An earlier analysis of approximately 600 of the donors showed that most TCR beta V segments appeared in productive rearrangements either about 90% or about 30% of the time, which broadly matched IMGT annotations. Compared with the roughly 720-donor mean, donors in an Asian-associated ancestry cluster had fewer N-insertions in productive TCRs, according to a later genetic analysis. This cohort had only TCR beta chains sequenced, and the lack of alpha or paired-chain data limited which features could be detected. The earlier analysis of 450 to 700 of the donors excluded seventeen rarely observed V segments, including chromosome 9 orphons, because counts were too low. Across donors, most TCR sequences were observed very rarely, whereas some public TCRs were present in many individuals. A few of the identified cytomegalovirus-associated TCR beta chains were confirmed in vitro to be specific for cytomegalovirus antigens. According to the authors, the approach could potentially be generalized to other disease states and immunological phenotypes. Some IMGT-functional V segments, including TRBV6-2 and TRBV6-3, could not be told apart with the 87-base-pair reads, so those segments were excluded. According to a later analysis, TCR association rates differed among HLA loci, with DRB1 alleles showing the most associated TCRs and HLA-C alleles showing the fewest. CMV serostatus was the only immune exposure information available for the cohort. A later analysis found that HLA-associated TCR beta chains were more clonally expanded and had lower generation probabilities than equally common non-associated chains. According to a later analysis, parvovirus B19, influenza, CMV and Epstein-Barr virus appeared linked to several top co-occurrence clusters.

CDR1 is given as GTSNPN and CDR2 as SVGIG, both from the germline V gene (reference sequence). The CDR3 measures 13 amino acids from cysteine to phenylalanine. Here the CDR3 DNA is all that survives: 39 bases in frame from base 1. V and J lose 2 bases and 1 base, and a span of 8 bases separates them. Receptor libraries were prepared by the immunoSEQ multiplex PCR assay. For the multiplex PCR, a mixture combining 60 forward primers for TCR Vbeta segments and 13 reverse primers for TCR Jbeta segments was used. A multiplex PCR assay on genomic DNA amplified the CDR3 region of rearranged TCR beta genes. On the Illumina HiSeq System, the amplified TCR beta libraries were sequenced as 87-base-pair reads. The paper's processing steps were these. A later analysis counted about 76 million unique TCR beta chains across the 666 repertoires, and some 11 million of these chains were shared by at least two donors. Raw reads were error-corrected and collapsed into unique sequences with a nearest-neighbor algorithm that merged closely related sequences to remove PCR and sequencing errors. V, D and J gene segments were assigned by aligning CDR3 sequences to IMGT reference sequences. For a sequence to be retained, at least a six-nucleotide match to both a V gene segment and a J gene segment was required. A rearrangement was called productive if the CDR3 had no stop codons and remained in frame with V and J, and every other rearrangement was called non-productive. Following IMGT convention, CDR3 was defined as the stretch from the second conserved V-encoded cysteine up to the conserved J-encoded phenylalanine. The earlier analysis of fewer than 700 of the donors excluded sequences that lacked an unambiguous match to a single V gene segment. An earlier analysis of fewer than 750 of the donors classified V segments as functional when productive rearrangements were above 56.7% and as segregating when the standard deviation between donors was above 5%. A statistical classification framework was built to diagnose cytomegalovirus status from the catalog of TCR beta chain sequences. A later analysis assigned V and J genes by comparing TCR nucleotide sequences with IMGT/GENE-DB human TR gene sequences. Using the TCRdist pipeline, a later analysis assigned CDR3 sequences along with most-parsimonious VDJ recombination scenarios. In a later analysis, each TCR beta chain was defined by its CDR3 amino acid sequence together with its V-gene family, and reads lacking a unique V-gene family were excluded. A later analysis removed 592 highly shared, low-generation-probability nucleotide sequences to deal with suspected cross-contamination and a sequencing artifact. A later analysis calculated a clonal expansion index for each public chain from normalized within-repertoire ranks of inferred template counts. A later analysis computed generation probabilities with a VDJ recombination model fitted to out-of-frame rearrangements, and checked the results against IGoR. Hypergeometric tests were used in a later analysis to score TCR-TCR, TCR-HLA and TCR-CMV co-occurrence, with a repertoire-size bias correction applied to the TCR pairs. False discovery rates were estimated in a later analysis by permuting HLA or CMV assignments 20 times. In a later analysis, co-occurring TCRs were grouped with DBSCAN, and TCRdist sequence similarity was added when clustering was performed within HLA-allele-positive subsets. Co-occurrence clustering excluded repertoires with fewer than 30,000 or more than 120,000 public chains, plus five with anomalous nucleotide sharing. TCRdb provides this immuneACCESS table in a form limited to in-frame rearrangements. Some clones are lacking; in checked studies, under half of them reflect an unresolved V gene, and why the rest are absent is not known. V, J and clone size reflect that table, while D and trimming were determined from the DNA. This sample has around 170,000 clones in its table, and roughly 84% of those were observed once. The ten largest make up roughly 2.6% of the sample.

The cohort comprised 666 healthy bone marrow donors. At the time of sampling, all cohort members were nominally healthy, though unrecorded immune exposures were likely present. The donor tested CMV seropositive and was one of the 289 seropositive cohort members. Every donor gave a peripheral blood sample, and the peripheral blood mononuclear cells from that sample were used for TCR beta sequencing. The Qiagen DNeasy Blood Extraction Kit was used to extract genomic DNA from the blood cell samples. The sample taken for sequencing was PBMCs. Recombination connected TRBV30 to TRBJ1-1; the D segment cannot be called with confidence. This TCR came from a woman aged 45-59 years in good health and CMV-seropositive. Read as DNA, the sequence is TGTGCCTGGAGTCAGTCCTCGAACACTGAAGCTTTCTTT. Its coded protein is CAWSQSSNTEAFF. The CDR3 plus the reference TRBV30 and TRBJ1-1 genes for the other parts give the full variable domain: SQTIHQWPATLVQPVGSPLSLECTVEGTSNPNLYWYRQAAGRGLQLLFYSVGIGQISSEVPQNLSASRPQDRQFILSSKKLLLSDSGFYLCAWSQSSNTEAFFGQGTRLTVV.